The text below deals with one TCR beta chain. The antigen is unknown. Unique molecular identifiers tagged the TCR beta cDNA libraries. TCRdb used MiXCR to reprocess the PCR reads, holding one entry per CDR3 protein. This sample carries about 540,000 distinct CDR3 sequences, around 31% of them seen once, and the ten largest clones take 6%. This sample is part of a study of post-analysis software for immune sequencing data. Study-wide points: Patients carried roughly 5 TRBV segments more frequently than controls did, and TRBV5-6, TRBV5-1 and TRBV20-1 were among them.

Germline V gene data show CDR1 as SGHVS and CDR2 as FQNEAQ. The CDR3 extends over 15 amino acids. Trimming removed 1 base at V and 0 bases at J, with 10 bases between. The source is a girl between 2 and 17 years old with multiple sclerosis. Sample: blood. The J gene is TRBJ2-7, the V gene TRBV7-8; no firm D call. The CDR3 nucleotides read TGTGCCAGCAGCTTAGTTTGGGGAAGCTCCTACGAGCAGTACTTC. This sequence encodes CASSLVWGSSYEQYF.